Below are 17 T cell receptor beta chains sequenced from a single sample in a study of OX40 agonist ivuxolimab in advanced cancers. Data came from immunoSEQ multiplex PCR; TCRdb stores just in-frame clones and leaves some out. The repertoire holds 55,000 to 90,000 clones, with 86% as singletons. This material consisted of CD4+ or CD8+ T cells sorted from blood, taken in a trial of the OX40 agonist ivuxolimab. The receptors originated from an adult with an advanced solid tumor such as melanoma, head and neck, liver or kidney cancer.

Here the CDR3 DNA reads TGTGCCAGTAGTATAGTACCGGGAAAGGGCAATCAGCCCCAGCATTTT. It is translated as CASSIVPGKGNQPQHF. V gene TRBV19 combines with J gene TRBJ1-5; D is unresolved. The CDR3 covers 16 residues. Deletions cut 1 base from V and 2 bases from J, with 12 bases between. In germline, CDR1 is LNHDA, CDR2 SQIVND (reference sequence). Complete variable domain (other parts from reference TRBV19 and TRBJ1-5): DGGITQSPKYLFRKEGQNVTLSCEQNLNHDAMYWYRQDPGQGLRLIYYSQIVNDFQKGDIAEGYSVSREKKESFPLTVTSAQKNPTAFYLCASSIVPGKGNQPQHFGDGTRLSIL.

V gene TRBV11-2 combines with J gene TRBJ2-7; 9 bases line up with TRBD1. The CDR3 covers 14 residues. The trim removed 7 bases at V and 3 bases at J, leaving 7 bases unmatched. The V gene's germline CDR1 is SGHAT and CDR2 FQNNGV. The CDR3 reads CASTTGGILYEQYF. CDR3 nucleotides: TGTGCCAGCACAACAGGGGGCATTCTCTACGAGCAGTACTTC.

This chain connects TRBV18 to TRBJ1-1; TRBD1 might be the D (6 bases). With 2 bases removed from V and 5 bases from J, the gap between germline ends came to 12 bases. The CDR3 length is 14 residues. Germline CDR1 is KGHSH and CDR2 is LQKENI. The CDR3 is CASSPGGRETEAFF. In DNA form, the CDR3 reads TGTGCCAGCTCACCAGGGGGCCGGGAGACTGAAGCTTTCTTT.

The chain links TRBV29-1 to TRBJ2-1, with D unclear. CDR1 and CDR2 from the germline V gene are SQVTM and ANQGSEA. The CDR3 loop spans 12 amino acids. The V end was cut by 5 bases, the J end by 4 bases, with 9 bases between. CDR3 sequence (DNA): TGCAGCGTTCGACATCAATACAATGAGCAGTTCTTC. Amino acid sequence: CSVRHQYNEQFF.

This chain links TRBV5-1 with TRBJ2-7, with D possibly matching TRBD1 (5 bases). Germline V gives CDR1 SGHRS, CDR2 YFSETQ. The germline V and J ends were trimmed by 0 bases and 1 base, with 11 bases remaining between them. The CDR3 has 15 residues. The CDR3 region has the DNA TGCGCCAGCAGCTTGGGGTCGACAGTATCCTACGAGCAGTACTTC. Translated, it gives CASSLGSTVSYEQYF.

The gene calls are TRBV5-4 and TRBJ2-7, with 12 bases aligning to TRBD1. After removal of 0 bases from V and 5 bases from J, the junction contained 12 bases not matched to a gene. The CDR3 is 18 residues long. Germline-derived CDR1 and CDR2 are SGHNT and YYREEE (reference sequence). CDR3 sequence reads: CASSLGGQGAASIDEQYF. DNA of the CDR3: TGTGCCAGCAGCTTGGGGGGACAGGGGGCGGCAAGTATTGACGAGCAGTACTTC.

This chain links TRBV6-1 with TRBJ1-5; no clear D. The germline V gene has CDR1 MNHNS and CDR2 SASEGT. Between the trimmed V and J ends, which lost 1 base and 6 bases, there was a span of 7 bases. CDR3 length equals 13 residues. The CDR3 loop reads CASSEGRSQPQHF. The DNA of the CDR3 is TGTGCCAGCAGTGAAGGTCGTAGTCAGCCCCAGCATTTT.

The chain has TRBV9 and TRBJ2-1; D not resolved. The CDR3 sequence is 15 residues long. The germline gives CDR1 SGDLS, CDR2 YYNGEE. V was clipped by 0 bases and J by 5 bases, with 12 bases between them. CDR3 coding DNA: TGTGCCAGCAGCGTAGCACTCGCGGTCAACAATGAGCAGTTCTTC. The encoded protein is CASSVALAVNNEQFF.

The genes are TRBV10-3 and TRBJ2-1; 15 bases are shared with TRBD2. CDR1 is ENHRY and CDR2 is SYGVKD in the germline V gene. This CDR3 comprises 16 residues. The trim removed 10 bases at V and 4 bases at J, leaving 8 bases unmatched. The CDR3 nucleotides read TGTGCCACTACCATGGGACTAGCGGGGGGTTACAATGAGCAGTTCTTC. Translated, it gives CATTMGLAGGYNEQFF.

This clone has only one observation. This rearrangement joins TRBV28 to TRBJ1-2; 8 nucleotides align to TRBD1. Germline V gene sequence: CDR1 MDHEN, CDR2 SYDVKM. J lost 5 bases, V lost 5 bases, and 10 bases had no gene match. The CDR3 runs to 15 residues. The CDR3 is CASSPGQARIYGYTF. CDR3 nucleotide sequence: TGTGCCAGCAGTCCGGGACAGGCTAGGATTTATGGCTACACCTTC.

The genes are TRBV5-6 and TRBJ1-5; 7 nucleotides agree with TRBD1. Trimming cost V 7 bases and J 9 bases; bases outside gene matches: 10. Germline V CDR1 and CDR2: SGHDT, YYEEEE. The CDR3 sequence is 13 residues long. CDR3 protein: CASSRGGTRPQHF. The CDR3 DNA reads as TGTGCCAGCTCCAGGGGGGGAACACGGCCCCAGCATTTT.

The rearrangement joins TRBV28 to TRBJ1-2, with 10 positions matching TRBD1. The CDR3 loop spans 20 amino acids. Germline lookup yields CDR1 MDHEN and CDR2 SYDVKM. The V gene end was trimmed by 6 bases and the J gene end by 8 bases; junction bases not matched to a gene: 27. CDR3 residues: CASSPSKVFIKPGQGKGYTF. The CDR3 DNA is TGTGCCAGCAGCCCCTCGAAGGTTTTCATTAAACCGGGACAGGGGAAAGGCTACACCTTC.

This chain joins TRBV28 and TRBJ2-5, with TRBD1 identical over 12 bases. Trimming took 1 base from V and 4 from J; bases not matched to a gene: 7. This CDR3 is 17 amino acids long. In germline, CDR1 is MDHEN, CDR2 SYDVKM. The CDR3 spells CASSLFPRDRGRETQYF. CDR3 nucleotide sequence: TGTGCCAGCAGTTTATTCCCCCGGGACAGGGGGCGAGAGACCCAGTACTTC.

The chain recombines TRBV19 with TRBJ2-1, with 7 bases aligning to TRBD1. Germline assignment: CDR1 LNHDA and CDR2 SQIVND (reference sequence). The J segment lost 2 bases and the V segment lost 7 bases, leaving 8 bases of the junction unmatched. The CDR3 spans 15 residues. CDR3: CASNLGQGAYNEQFF. The CDR3 DNA reads TGTGCCAGTAACCTGGGGCAGGGGGCCTACAATGAGCAGTTCTTC. Combining the CDR3 with reference TRBV19 and TRBJ2-1 gives the whole variable domain DGGITQSPKYLFRKEGQNVTLSCEQNLNHDAMYWYRQDPGQGLRLIYYSQIVNDFQKGDIAEGYSVSREKKESFPLTVTSAQKNPTAFYLCASNLGQGAYNEQFFGPGTRLTVL.

The rearrangement uses TRBV19 and TRBJ1-5, with D possibly matching TRBD1 (5 bases). The CDR3 sequence is 15 residues long. The germline V and J ends were trimmed by 0 bases and 7 bases, with 13 bases remaining between them. The germline V gene has CDR1 LNHDA and CDR2 SQIVND (reference sequence). For the CDR3, the DNA is TGTGCCAGTAGTATAGATAAGGGGAAGTGGCAGCCCCAGCATTTT. Its protein product is CASSIDKGKWQPQHF.

J is TRBJ1-2 and V is TRBV19; 8 bases are a match to TRBD1. The CDR3 is made up of 18 amino acids. V shed 9 bases and J 8 bases; nucleotides not matched to a gene: 26. The germline V gene has CDR1 LNHDA and CDR2 SQIVND (reference sequence). This CDR3 reads CASRARMGDRTSESGYTF. CDR3 sequence (DNA): TGTGCCAGCCGTGCAAGGATGGGGGACAGGACATCGGAATCGGGCTACACCTTC.

The rearrangement joins TRBV30 to TRBJ1-2, with D hard to call. Germline values: CDR1 GTSNPN, CDR2 SVGIG (reference sequence). The V and J ends lost 3 bases and 4 bases respectively, with 6 bases between them. This CDR3 has 11 residues. CDR3 coding DNA: TGTGCCTGGAGCCGTCCCTATGGCTACACCTTC. Its protein is CAWSRPYGYTF.